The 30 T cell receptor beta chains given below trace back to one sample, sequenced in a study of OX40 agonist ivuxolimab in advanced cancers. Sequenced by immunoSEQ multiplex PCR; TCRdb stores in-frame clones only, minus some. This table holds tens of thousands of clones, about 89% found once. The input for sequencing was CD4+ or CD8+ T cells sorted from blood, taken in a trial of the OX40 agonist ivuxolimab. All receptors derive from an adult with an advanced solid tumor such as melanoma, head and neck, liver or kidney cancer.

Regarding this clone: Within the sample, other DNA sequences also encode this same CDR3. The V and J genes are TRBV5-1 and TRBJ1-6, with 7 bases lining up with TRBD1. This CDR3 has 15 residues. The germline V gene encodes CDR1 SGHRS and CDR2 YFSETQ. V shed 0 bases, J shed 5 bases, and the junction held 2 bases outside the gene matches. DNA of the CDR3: TGCGCCAGCAGCTTGGAACAGGGGAATAATTCACCCCTCCACTTT. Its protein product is CASSLEQGNNSPLHF.

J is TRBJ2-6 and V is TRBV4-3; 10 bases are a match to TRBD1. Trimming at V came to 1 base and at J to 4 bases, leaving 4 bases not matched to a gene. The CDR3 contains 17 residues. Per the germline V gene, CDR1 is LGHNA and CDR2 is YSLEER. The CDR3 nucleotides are TGCGCCAGCAGCCAAGGTGACAGGGGGCCCGGGGCCAACGTCCTGACTTTC. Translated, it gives CASSQGDRGPGANVLTF.

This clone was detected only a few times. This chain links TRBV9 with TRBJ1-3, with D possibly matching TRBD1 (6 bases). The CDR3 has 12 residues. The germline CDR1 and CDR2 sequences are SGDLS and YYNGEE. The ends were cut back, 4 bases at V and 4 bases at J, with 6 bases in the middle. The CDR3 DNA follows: TGTGCCAGCAGCAGGGGGGGAAACACCATATATTTT. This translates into CASSRGGNTIYF.

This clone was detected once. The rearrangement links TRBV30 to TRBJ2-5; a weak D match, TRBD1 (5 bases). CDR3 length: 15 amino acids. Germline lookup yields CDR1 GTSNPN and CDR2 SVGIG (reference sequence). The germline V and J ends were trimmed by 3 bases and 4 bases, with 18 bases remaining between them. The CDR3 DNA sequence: TGTGCCTGGAGCCAAGATCTGGGGCTTACAGAGACCCAGTACTTC. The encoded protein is CAWSQDLGLTETQYF.

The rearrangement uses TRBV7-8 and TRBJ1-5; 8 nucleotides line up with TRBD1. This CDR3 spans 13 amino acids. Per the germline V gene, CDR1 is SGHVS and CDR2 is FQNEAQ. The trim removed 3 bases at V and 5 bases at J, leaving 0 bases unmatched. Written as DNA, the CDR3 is TGTGCCAGCAGCTTGGGACAGGATCAGCCCCAGCATTTT. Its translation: CASSLGQDQPQHF.

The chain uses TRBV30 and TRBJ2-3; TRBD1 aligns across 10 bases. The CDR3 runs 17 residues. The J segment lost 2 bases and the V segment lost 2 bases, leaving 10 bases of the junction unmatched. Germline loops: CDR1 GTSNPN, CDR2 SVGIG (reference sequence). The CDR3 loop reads CAWSQPIGQGVTDTQYF. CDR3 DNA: TGTGCCTGGAGTCAACCCATTGGACAGGGGGTCACAGATACGCAGTATTTT.

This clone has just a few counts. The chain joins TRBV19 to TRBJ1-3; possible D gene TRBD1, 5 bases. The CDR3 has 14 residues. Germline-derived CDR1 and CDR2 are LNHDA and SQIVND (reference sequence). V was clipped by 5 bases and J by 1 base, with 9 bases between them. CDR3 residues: CASSWGSSGNTIYF. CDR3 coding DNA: TGTGCCAGTAGTTGGGGGAGTTCTGGAAACACCATATATTTT.

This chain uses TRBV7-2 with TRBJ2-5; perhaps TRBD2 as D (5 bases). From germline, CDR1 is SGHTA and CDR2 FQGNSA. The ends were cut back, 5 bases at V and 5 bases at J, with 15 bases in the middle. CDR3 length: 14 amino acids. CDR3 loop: CASSPTTVGETQYF. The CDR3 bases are TGTGCCAGCAGCCCGACTACAGTTGGGGAGACCCAGTACTTC.

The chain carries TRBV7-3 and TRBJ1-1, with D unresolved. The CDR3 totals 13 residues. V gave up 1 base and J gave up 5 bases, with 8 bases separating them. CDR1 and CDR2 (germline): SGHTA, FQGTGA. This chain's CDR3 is CASSLIGSTEAFF. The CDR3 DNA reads TGTGCCAGCAGCTTAATCGGGAGTACTGAAGCTTTCTTT.

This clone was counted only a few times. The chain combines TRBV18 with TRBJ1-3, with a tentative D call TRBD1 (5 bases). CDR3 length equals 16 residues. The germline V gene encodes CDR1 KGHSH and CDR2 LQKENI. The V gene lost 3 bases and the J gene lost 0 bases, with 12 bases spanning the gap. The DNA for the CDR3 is TGTGCCAGCTCACCTCAGGGACCGAGCTCTGGAAACACCATATATTTT. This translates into CASSPQGPSSGNTIYF.

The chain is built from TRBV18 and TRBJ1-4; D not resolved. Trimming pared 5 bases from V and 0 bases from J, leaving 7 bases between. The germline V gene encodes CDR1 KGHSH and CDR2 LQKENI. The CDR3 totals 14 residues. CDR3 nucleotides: TGTGCCAGCTCAGAGGGCGCAACTAATGAAAAACTGTTTTTT. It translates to CASSEGATNEKLFF.

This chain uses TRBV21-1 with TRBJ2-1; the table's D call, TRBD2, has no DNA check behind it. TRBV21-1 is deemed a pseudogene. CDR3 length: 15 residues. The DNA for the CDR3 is TGTGCCAGCACCCTAGCGGGAGTCTCCTACAATGAGCAGTTCTTC. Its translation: CASTLAGVSYNEQFF.

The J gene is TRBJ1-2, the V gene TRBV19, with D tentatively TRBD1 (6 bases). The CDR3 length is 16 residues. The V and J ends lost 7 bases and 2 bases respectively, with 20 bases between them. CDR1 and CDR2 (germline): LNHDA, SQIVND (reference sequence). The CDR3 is CASNLGSQGINYGYTF. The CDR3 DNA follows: TGTGCCAGTAACTTGGGATCACAGGGAATCAACTATGGCTACACCTTC.

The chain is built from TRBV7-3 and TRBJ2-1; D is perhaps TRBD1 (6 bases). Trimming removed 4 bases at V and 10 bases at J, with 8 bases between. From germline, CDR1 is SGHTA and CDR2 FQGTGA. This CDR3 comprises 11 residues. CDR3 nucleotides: TGTGCCAGCAGCTCCACAGGGGAGCAGTTCTTC. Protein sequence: CASSSTGEQFF.

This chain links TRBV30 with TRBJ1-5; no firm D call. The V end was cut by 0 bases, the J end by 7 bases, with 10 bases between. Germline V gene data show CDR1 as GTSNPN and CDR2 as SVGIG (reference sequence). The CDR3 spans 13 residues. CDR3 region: CAWSVQNKQPQHF. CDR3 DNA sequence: TGTGCCTGGAGTGTACAAAACAAGCAGCCCCAGCATTTT. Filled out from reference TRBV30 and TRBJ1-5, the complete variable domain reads SQTIHQWPATLVQPVGSPLSLECTVEGTSNPNLYWYRQAAGRGLQLLFYSVGIGQISSEVPQNLSASRPQDRQFILSSKKLLLSDSGFYLCAWSVQNKQPQHFGDGTRLSIL.

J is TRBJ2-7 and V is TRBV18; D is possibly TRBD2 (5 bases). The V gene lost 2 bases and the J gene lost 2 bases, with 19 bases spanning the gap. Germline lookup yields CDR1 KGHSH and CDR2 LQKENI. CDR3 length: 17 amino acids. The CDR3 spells CASSPSPLATGTYEQYF. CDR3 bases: TGTGCCAGCTCACCATCACCTCTCGCGACGGGAACCTACGAGCAGTACTTC.

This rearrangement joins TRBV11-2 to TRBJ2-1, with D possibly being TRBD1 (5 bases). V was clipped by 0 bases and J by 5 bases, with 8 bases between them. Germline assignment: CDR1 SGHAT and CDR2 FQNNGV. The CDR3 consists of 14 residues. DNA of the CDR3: TGTGCCAGCAGCTTAGAGAGGACAAACAATGAGCAGTTCTTC. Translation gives CASSLERTNNEQFF.

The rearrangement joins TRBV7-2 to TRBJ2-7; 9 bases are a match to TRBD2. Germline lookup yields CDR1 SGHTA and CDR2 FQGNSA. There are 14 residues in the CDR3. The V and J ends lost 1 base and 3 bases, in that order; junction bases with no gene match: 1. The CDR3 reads CASSLGGGVYEQYF. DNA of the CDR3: TGTGCCAGCAGCTTAGGCGGGGGGGTCTACGAGCAGTACTTC.

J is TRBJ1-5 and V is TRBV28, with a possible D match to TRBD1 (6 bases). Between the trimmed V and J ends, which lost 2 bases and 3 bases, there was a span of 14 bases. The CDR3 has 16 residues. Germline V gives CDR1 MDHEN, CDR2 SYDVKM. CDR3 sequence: CASSLVQGMDNQPQHF. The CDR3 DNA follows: TGTGCCAGCAGTTTAGTACAGGGAATGGACAATCAGCCCCAGCATTTT.

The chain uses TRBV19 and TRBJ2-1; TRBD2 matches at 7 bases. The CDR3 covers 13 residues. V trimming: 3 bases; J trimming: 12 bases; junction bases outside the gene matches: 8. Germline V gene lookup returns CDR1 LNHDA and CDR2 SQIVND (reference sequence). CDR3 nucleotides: TGTGCCAGTAGTATTGCGGGGGTAATTAGGCAGTTCTTC. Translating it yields CASSIAGVIRQFF.

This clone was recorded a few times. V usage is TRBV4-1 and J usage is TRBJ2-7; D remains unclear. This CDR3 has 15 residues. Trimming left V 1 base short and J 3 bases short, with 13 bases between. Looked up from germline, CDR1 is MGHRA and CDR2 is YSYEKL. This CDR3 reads CASSQGNKKFYEQYF. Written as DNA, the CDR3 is TGCGCCAGCAGCCAAGGGAACAAGAAATTCTACGAGCAGTACTTC.

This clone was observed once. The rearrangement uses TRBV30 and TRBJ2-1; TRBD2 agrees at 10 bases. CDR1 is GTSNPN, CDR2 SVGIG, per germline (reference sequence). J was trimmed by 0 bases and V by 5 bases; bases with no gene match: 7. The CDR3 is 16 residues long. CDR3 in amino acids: CAWDHSGRSSYNEQFF. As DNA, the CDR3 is TGTGCCTGGGACCATAGCGGGAGGAGCTCCTACAATGAGCAGTTCTTC.

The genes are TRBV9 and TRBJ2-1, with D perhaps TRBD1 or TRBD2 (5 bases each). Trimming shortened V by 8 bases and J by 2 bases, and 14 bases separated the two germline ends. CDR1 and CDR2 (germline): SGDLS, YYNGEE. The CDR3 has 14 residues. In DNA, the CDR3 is TGTGCCAGTACCACGGGACGGCCCTACAATGAGCAGTTCTTC. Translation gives CASTTGRPYNEQFF.

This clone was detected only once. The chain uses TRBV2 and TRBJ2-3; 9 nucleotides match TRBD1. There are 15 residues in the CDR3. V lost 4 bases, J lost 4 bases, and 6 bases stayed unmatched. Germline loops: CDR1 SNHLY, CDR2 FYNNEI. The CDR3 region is CASSAIRTGADTQYF. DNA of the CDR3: TGTGCCAGCAGTGCAATTCGGACAGGGGCAGATACGCAGTATTTT.

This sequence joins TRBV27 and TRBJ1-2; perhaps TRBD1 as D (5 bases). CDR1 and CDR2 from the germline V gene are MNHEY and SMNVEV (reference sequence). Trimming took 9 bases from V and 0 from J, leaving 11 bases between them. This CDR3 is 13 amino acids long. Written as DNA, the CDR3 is TGTGCCAGTGGGGGGGTGGCTAACTATGGCTACACCTTC. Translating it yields CASGGVANYGYTF.

The CDR3 sequence: CASSEGRRASGAQYF. The CDR3 region has the DNA TGTGCCAGCAGTGAAGGGAGACGGGCCTCGGGGGCGCAGTATTTT. The rearrangement uses TRBV2 and TRBJ2-3; tentative D call: TRBD2 (6 bases). Trimming stripped 1 base from V and 10 bases from J, with 18 bases between. Germline CDR1 is SNHLY and CDR2 is FYNNEI. CDR3 size: 15 residues.

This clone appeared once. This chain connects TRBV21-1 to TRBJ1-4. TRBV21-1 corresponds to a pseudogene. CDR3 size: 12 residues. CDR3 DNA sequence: TGTGCCAGCAGCAAAGGGGTAGAAAAACTGTTTTTT. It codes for CASSKGVEKLFF.

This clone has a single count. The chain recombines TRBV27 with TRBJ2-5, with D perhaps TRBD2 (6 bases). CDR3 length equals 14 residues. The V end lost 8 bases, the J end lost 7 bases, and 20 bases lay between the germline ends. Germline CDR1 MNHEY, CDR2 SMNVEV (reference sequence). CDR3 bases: TGTGCCAGCGCATCGGCGGGAACAGGAGGGACCCAGTACTTC. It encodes CASASAGTGGTQYF.

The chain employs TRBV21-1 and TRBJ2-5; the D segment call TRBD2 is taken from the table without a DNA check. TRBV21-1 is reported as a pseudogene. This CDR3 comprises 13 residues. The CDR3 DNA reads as TGTGCCAGGGGGGGGGCGCCTCGAGAGACCCAGTACTTC. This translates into CARGGAPRETQYF.

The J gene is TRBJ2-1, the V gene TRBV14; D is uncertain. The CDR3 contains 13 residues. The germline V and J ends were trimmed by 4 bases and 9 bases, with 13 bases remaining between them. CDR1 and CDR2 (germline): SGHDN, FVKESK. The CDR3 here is CASSPQPIGEQFF. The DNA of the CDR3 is TGTGCCAGCAGCCCGCAACCCATAGGTGAGCAGTTCTTC.